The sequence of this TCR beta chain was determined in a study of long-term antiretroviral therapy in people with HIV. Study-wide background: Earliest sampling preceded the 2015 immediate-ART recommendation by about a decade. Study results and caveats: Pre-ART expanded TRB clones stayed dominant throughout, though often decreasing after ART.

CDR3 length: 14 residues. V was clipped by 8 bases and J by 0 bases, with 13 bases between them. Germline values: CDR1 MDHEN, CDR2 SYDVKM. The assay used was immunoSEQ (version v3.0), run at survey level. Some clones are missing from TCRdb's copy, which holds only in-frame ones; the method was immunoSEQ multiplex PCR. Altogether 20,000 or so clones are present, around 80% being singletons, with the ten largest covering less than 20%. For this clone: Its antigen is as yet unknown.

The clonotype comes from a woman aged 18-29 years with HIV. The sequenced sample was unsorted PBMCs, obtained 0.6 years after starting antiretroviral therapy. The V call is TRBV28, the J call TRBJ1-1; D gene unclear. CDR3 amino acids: CASLPATMNTEAFF. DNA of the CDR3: TGTGCCAGCCTCCCCGCTACGATGAACACTGAAGCTTTCTTT.